This TCR beta chain originates from a study of cytomegalovirus exposure and HLA in healthy donors. Study-wide results and caveats: Within the data, a cluster of highly shared sequence variants was likely a sequencing artifact.

V was shortened by 0 bases and J by 1 base, with 20 bases between the two germline ends. The CDR3 loop spans 19 amino acids. Germline CDR1 and CDR2: SGDLS and YYNGEE. Primers included in the PCR were 60 Vbeta and 13 Jbeta primers. The method was immunoSEQ multiplex PCR; TCRdb's version includes in-frame clones alone and lacks a portion of them. The table includes around 140,000 clones, approximately 83% detected once. As concerns this clone: The antigen remains unidentified.

The TCR sequence derives from a male donor in good health and CMV-seronegative. What was sequenced was PBMCs. This chain connects TRBV9 to TRBJ2-4; TRBD2 is a possible D gene (5 bases). CDR3 amino acids: CASSVGKGIPRGAKNIQYF. CDR3 DNA sequence: TGTGCCAGCAGCGTAGGGAAAGGCATACCCCGAGGGGCCAAAAACATTCAGTACTTC.